This TCR beta chain appears in the sequencing data of a study of Ad26.COV2.S vaccination and SARS-CoV-2 variants (dated by TCRdb to the early 2020s). In the study overall: Vaccine-arm donors came from COV1001, a multicentre, randomized, double-blind, placebo-controlled phase I-IIa trial of Ad26.COV2.S in healthy adults. TCRbeta repertoire sequencing served as the tool for gauging how specific and how broad the SARS-CoV-2-reactive T cell receptors were following Ad26.COV2.S vaccination. Investigators remained blinded to trial group allocation during experiments and outcome assessment. Dosing of Ad26.COV2.S was intramuscular, at either 5x10^10 or 1x10^11 viral particles, delivered as one shot or as two shots spaced 56 days apart. Trial participants were randomized into five groups of five: low-dose or high-dose Ad26.COV2.S given once or twice, or placebo on both occasions. The TCR-sequenced set comprised about 30 samples: approximately 19 Ad26.COV2.S vaccine recipients, 5 placebo recipients and 8 SARS-CoV-2 convalescent individuals.

The immunoSEQ Assay was the method used to sequence TCRbeta CDR3 regions. After extraction, genomic DNA underwent amplification by bias-controlled multiplex PCR, followed by high-throughput sequencing. Regarding the original processing steps: To quantify the absolute abundance of each unique TCRbeta CDR3 region, sequences were collapsed and filtered. T cell fraction was estimated by normalizing TCRbeta template counts to usable DNA, which was measured by amplifying reference genes present in all nucleated cells. Repertoire TCRs were annotated as SARS-CoV-2-specific when V gene, CDR3 amino acid sequence and J gene were exactly matched to a known reactive TCR set. The reference SARS-CoV-2 TCR set came from MIRA and was filtered for enrichment in COVID-19-positive ImmuneCODE repertoires, removing public or cross-reactive TCRs. Based on the MIRA antigens, annotated TCRs were further analysed at the level of specific ORF or position within ORF. Breadth was defined as annotated unique rearrangements over total unique productive rearrangements; depth was the summed frequency of those rearrangements. TCR breadth was compared between groups using two-sided Wilcoxon rank-sum tests. Held by TCRdb, this immuneACCESS table contains in-frame sequences only and omits some clones. Under half of the omission traces to an unresolved V gene where checked; the cause of the rest is unknown. D and trimming come from the DNA, and the V and J calls and clone size come from that table. This sample lists roughly 400,000 clones; around 91% were detected once. 1.9% of the sample goes to the ten largest clones.

Worth noting for this clone: The antigen it binds to is not known. Base-call qualities are not available, and no considerably larger clone is one nucleotide away.

General findings and caveats noted by the study authors: After vaccination, spike-specific CD8+ and CD4+ T cell responses were reported to show substantial breadth. According to the authors, total T cell responses may have been underestimated by the TCR breadth and depth analyses. Comparable non-spike TCR breadth was observed between vaccine and placebo recipients, consistent with only spike being contained in the vaccine. Comparing responses between vaccine doses or regimens was not something the study was powered to do. Higher spike-specific TCR breadth was observed in Ad26.COV2.S recipients than in placebo recipients (P = 0.0014).

Taken from cysteine to phenylalanine, the CDR3 has 14 residues. The CDR3 DNA has 42 bases and is translated from base 1. Trimming costs V 2 bases and J 5 bases, and their ends lie 12 bases apart. CDR1 SGHVS and CDR2 FQNEAQ are derived from the germline V gene. Read against the paper, the sample's treatment or condition label means: around 19 received Ad26.COV2.S at low or high dose, single or two shots; about 5 received placebo; per-sample allocation not given. For vaccine and placebo recipients, repertoires were sequenced using samples collected on day 63 after the first injection. Cohort 1b enrolled fewer than 30 adults aged 18-55 years at a single site in Boston, USA, between 29 July and 7 August 2020. Ad26.COV2.S was a replication-incompetent adenovirus type 26 vector that expressed a prefusion-stabilized SARS-CoV-2 spike protein derived from the original Wuhan strain.

Source: peripheral blood, taken in a trial of Ad26.COV2.S vaccine versus placebo. Rearrangement joined TRBV7-8 to TRBJ2-5; perhaps TRBD2 is the D gene, with 6 bases matching. The source is a person between 18 and 59 years old who received the Ad26.COV2.S COVID-19 vaccine or a placebo. This receptor carries the CDR3 CASSLRPSEETQYF. The DNA sequence is as follows: TGTGCCAGCAGCTTAAGGCCTAGCGAGGAGACCCAGTACTTC.